The present T cell receptor (beta chain) was sequenced within a study (dated by TCRdb to the mid-2010s). The protocol used for the library was RT-PCR. Sequenced using an Illumina MiSeq. TCRdb handled the public reads itself, with Q25 trimming in fastp and clone calling in MiXCR, and kept productive beta chains. Each entry is one CDR3 protein sequence, shown with its most common DNA and genes. For this sample the table gives about 680,000 distinct CDR3 sequences, of which 11% to 15% were detected only once. The ten largest clones capture roughly 3.6% of the sample. Counted from cysteine to phenylalanine, this CDR3 has 14 amino acids. CDR3 DNA is the only sequence kept; it has 42 bases, read in frame from the first base. The germline V gene sets CDR1 to MNHEY and CDR2 to SVGAGI. V and J lose 3 bases and 3 bases, and a span of 11 bases separates them. This clonotype showed up many times. This clone's antigen is unknown. One base away there is no much larger clone; base qualities are not given.

The chain employs TRBV6-5 and TRBJ1-1; TRBD1 is a weak D gene call, 5 bases matching. The specimen was memory CD4+ T cells from blood. The origin of this receptor is a female donor in good health, serving as a healthy control. The CDR3 region: CASSYGQGDTEAFF. The nucleotide sequence reads as follows: TGTGCCAGCAGTTATGGGCAGGGTGACACTGAAGCTTTCTTT.